This entry features one T cell receptor (beta chain) sequence. Antigen specificity is unknown. Each patient's cancer was a locally advanced or metastatic urothelial carcinoma. Pretreatment and on-treatment samples were taken, numbering 1 to 8 per patient. This entry comes from a study of PD-L1 blockade in urothelial cancer. Study outcomes and limitations: Below-median pretreatment blood TCR clonality was a predictor of better survival.

Profiling relied on immunoSEQ multiplex PCR, and the TCRdb table lists in-frame clones only, not all of them. The sample has about 56,000 clones, 86% seen once. This receptor was obtained from a man aged 50-59 years with urothelial cancer. The material was PBMCs, obtained around atezolizumab (anti-PD-L1) treatment.

CDR3 sequence: CASSLVSSRPTGELFF. CDR3 sequence (DNA): TGTGCCAGCAGCTTAGTCAGTAGCAGACCTACCGGGGAGCTGTTTTTT. The chain carries TRBV7-8 and TRBJ2-2; unclear D gene. Trimming removed 1 base at V and 5 bases at J, with 14 bases between. CDR3 length equals 16 residues. CDR1 and CDR2 from the germline V gene are SGHVS and FQNEAQ.